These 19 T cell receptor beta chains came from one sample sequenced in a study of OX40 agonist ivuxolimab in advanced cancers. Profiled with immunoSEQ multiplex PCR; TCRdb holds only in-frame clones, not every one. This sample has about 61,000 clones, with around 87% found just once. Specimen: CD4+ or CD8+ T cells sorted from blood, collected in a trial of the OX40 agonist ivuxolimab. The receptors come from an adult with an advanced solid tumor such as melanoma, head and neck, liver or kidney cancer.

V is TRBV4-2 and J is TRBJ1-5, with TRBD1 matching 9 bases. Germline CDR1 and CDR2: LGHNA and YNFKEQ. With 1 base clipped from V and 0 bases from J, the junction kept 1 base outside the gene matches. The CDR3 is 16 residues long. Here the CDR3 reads CASSQGTGDSNQPQHF. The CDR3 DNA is TGTGCCAGCAGCCAAGGGACAGGGGATAGCAATCAGCCCCAGCATTTT.

Written as DNA, the CDR3 is TGTGCCAGCAGCAGACAGGGCTACAACACTGAAGCTTTCTTT. Translating gives CASSRQGYNTEAFF. The V and J genes are TRBV9 and TRBJ1-1; TRBD1 agrees at 7 bases. With V trimmed by 4 bases and J by 2 bases, 5 bases remained unmatched. The CDR3 contains 14 residues. The germline V gene has CDR1 SGDLS and CDR2 YYNGEE.

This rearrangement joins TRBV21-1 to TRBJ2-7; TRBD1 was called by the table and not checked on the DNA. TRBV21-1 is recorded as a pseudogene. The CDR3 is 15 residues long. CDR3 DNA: TGTGCCAGCAGCAAAGTGCCCAGGTCACGCTACGAGCAGTACTTC. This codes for CASSKVPRSRYEQYF.

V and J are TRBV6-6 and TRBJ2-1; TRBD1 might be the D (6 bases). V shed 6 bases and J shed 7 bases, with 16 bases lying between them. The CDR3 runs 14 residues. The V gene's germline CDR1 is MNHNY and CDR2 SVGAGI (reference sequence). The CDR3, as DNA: TGTGCCAGCAGAACTAATGGACAGACTAATGAGCAGTTCTTC. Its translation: CASRTNGQTNEQFF.

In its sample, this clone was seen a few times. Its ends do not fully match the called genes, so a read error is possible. The CDR3 coding sequence is TGTGCCAGCAGCTCGTCGGGACTAGGTTCCTCCAATGAGCAGTTCTTC. Its translation: CASSSSGLGSSNEQFF. The V call is TRBV11-1, the J call TRBJ2-1; TRBD2 agrees at 8 bases. The CDR3 runs to 16 residues. Looked up from germline, CDR1 is SGHAT and CDR2 is FQDESV (reference sequence).

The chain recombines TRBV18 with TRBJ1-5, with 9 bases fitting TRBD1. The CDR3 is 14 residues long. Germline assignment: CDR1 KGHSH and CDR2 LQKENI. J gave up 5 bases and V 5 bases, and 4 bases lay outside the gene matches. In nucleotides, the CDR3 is TGTGCCAGCTCATCGCGACAGGGGGATCAGCCCCAGCATTTT. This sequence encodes CASSSRQGDQPQHF.

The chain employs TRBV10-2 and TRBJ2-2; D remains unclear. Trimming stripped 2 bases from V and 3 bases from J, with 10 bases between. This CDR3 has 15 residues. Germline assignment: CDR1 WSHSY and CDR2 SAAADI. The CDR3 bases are TGCGCCAGCAGTGAGGGGCAGTCCTACACCGGGGAGCTGTTTTTT. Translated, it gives CASSEGQSYTGELFF.

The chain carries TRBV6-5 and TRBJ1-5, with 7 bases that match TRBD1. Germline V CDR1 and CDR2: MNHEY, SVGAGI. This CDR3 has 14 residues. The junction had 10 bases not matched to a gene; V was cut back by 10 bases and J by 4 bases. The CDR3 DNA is TGTGCCACCCACCCACAGGGGAAAAATCAGCCCCAGCATTTT. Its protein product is CATHPQGKNQPQHF.

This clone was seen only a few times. The CDR3 bases are TGCGCCAGCAGCAGAGGGACAGAGAACTATGGCTACACCTTC. Translation: CASSRGTENYGYTF. The chain joins TRBV5-1 to TRBJ1-2; 7 nucleotides align to TRBD1. CDR1 is SGHRS and CDR2 is YFSETQ in the germline V gene. This CDR3 is 14 amino acids long. Losses at the gene ends were 4 bases for V and 2 bases for J; bases not matched to a gene: 5. Drawing the rest from reference TRBV5-1 and TRBJ1-2, the complete variable domain is KAGVTQTPRYLIKTRGQQVTLSCSPISGHRSVSWYQQTPGQGLQFLFEYFSETQRNKGNFPGRFSGRQFSNSRSEMNVSTLELGDSALYLCASSRGTENYGYTFGSGTRLTVV.

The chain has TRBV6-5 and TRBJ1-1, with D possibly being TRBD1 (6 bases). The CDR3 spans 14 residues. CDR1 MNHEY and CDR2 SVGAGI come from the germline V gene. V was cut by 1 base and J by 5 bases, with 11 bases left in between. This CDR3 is CASSYFRGGTEAFF. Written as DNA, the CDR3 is TGTGCCAGCAGTTACTTCAGAGGGGGGACTGAAGCTTTCTTT.

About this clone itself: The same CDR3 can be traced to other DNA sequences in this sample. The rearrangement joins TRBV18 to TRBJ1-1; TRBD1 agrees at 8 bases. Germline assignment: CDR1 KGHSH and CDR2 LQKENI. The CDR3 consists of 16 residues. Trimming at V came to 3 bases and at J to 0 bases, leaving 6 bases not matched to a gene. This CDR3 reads CASSPGQGLVNTEAFF. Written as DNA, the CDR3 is TGTGCCAGCTCACCCGGACAGGGTCTAGTGAACACTGAAGCTTTCTTT.

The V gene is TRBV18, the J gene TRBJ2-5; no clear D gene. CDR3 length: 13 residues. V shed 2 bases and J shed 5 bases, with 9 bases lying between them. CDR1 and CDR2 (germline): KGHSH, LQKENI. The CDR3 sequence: CASSPRNGETQYF. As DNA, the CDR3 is TGTGCCAGCTCACCAAGGAACGGGGAGACCCAGTACTTC.

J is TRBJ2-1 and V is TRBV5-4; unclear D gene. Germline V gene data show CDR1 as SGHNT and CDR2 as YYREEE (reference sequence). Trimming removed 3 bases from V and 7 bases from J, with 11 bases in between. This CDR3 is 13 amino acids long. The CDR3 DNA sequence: TGTGCCAGCAGCTCGATGAGGTTGAATGAGCAGTTCTTC. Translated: CASSSMRLNEQFF.

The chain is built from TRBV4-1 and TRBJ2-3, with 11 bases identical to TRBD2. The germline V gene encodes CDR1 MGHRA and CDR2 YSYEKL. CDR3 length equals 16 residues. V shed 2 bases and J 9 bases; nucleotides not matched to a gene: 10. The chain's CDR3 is CASSQPYEWTSGTQYF. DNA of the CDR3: TGCGCCAGCAGCCAACCCTACGAGTGGACTAGCGGGACGCAGTATTTT.

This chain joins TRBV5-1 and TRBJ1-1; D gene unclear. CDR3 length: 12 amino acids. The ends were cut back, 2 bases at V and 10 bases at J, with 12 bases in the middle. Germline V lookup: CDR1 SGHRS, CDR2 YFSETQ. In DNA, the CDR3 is TGCGCCAGCAGCTTACAACCAGGTTCAGCTTTCTTT. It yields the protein CASSLQPGSAFF.

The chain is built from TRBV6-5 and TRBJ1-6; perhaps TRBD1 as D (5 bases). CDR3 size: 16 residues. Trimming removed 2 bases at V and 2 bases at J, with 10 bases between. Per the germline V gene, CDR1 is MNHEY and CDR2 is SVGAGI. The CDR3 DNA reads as TGTGCCAGCAGTTACGGGACCCGTACCTATAATTCACCCCTCCACTTT. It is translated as CASSYGTRTYNSPLHF.

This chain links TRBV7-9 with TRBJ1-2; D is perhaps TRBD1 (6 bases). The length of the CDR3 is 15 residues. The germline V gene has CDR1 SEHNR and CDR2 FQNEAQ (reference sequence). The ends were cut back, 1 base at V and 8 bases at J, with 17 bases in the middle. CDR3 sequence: CASSLESTGKGGYTF. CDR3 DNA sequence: TGTGCCAGCAGCTTAGAATCCACAGGGAAGGGGGGCTACACCTTC. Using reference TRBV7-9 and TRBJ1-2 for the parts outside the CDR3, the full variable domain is DTGVSQNPRHKITKRGQNVTFRCDPISEHNRLYWYRQTLGQGPEFLTYFQNEAQLEKSRLLSDRFSAERPKGSFSTLEIQRTEQGDSAMYLCASSLESTGKGGYTFGSGTRLTVV.

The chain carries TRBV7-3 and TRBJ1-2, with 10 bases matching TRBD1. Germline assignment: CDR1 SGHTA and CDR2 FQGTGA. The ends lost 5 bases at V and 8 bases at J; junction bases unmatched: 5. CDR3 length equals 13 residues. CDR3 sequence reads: CASSPGQGLGYTF. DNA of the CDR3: TGTGCCAGCAGCCCGGGACAGGGGCTCGGCTACACCTTC.

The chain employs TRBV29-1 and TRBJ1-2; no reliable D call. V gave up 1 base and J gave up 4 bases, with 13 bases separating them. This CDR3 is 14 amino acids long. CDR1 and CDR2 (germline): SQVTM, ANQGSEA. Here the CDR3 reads CSVEGGGAGYGYTF. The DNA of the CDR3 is TGCAGCGTTGAAGGCGGCGGAGCAGGCTATGGCTACACCTTC.